Following are 25 T cell receptor beta chains from one sample sequenced in a study of blood T cell repertoires in COVID-19. Repertoires were generated with immunoSEQ multiplex PCR, while TCRdb's copy carries only in-frame clones and drops some. The sample yields under 250,000 clones, roughly 78% seen once. The specimen was peripheral blood. The receptors stem from a woman aged 40 to 55 with acute or convalescent COVID-19.

In this sample, this clone turned up many times. The chain uses TRBV30 and TRBJ2-1; D might be TRBD2 (5 bases). The CDR3 consists of 13 residues. V gave up 2 bases and J gave up 7 bases, with 12 bases separating them. The germline V gene has CDR1 GTSNPN and CDR2 SVGIG (reference sequence). CDR3 coding DNA: TGTGCCTGGAGTAGCGGAGGCCGGAATGAGCAGTTCTTC. Amino acid sequence: CAWSSGGRNEQFF.

This chain connects TRBV11-2 to TRBJ1-2; a weak D match, TRBD1 (6 bases). Trimming pared 2 bases from V and 4 bases from J, leaving 14 bases between. Germline CDR1 reads SGHAT; CDR2 reads FQNNGV. The CDR3 consists of 15 residues. The CDR3 DNA reads as TGTGCCAGCAGCTTATCTGGGGGCTTAGGCTATGGCTACACCTTC. It is translated as CASSLSGGLGYGYTF.

This clone was detected a few times. The chain combines TRBV10-3 with TRBJ2-7; TRBD1 matches 7 bases. Per germline, CDR1 ENHRY and CDR2 SYGVKD. J lost 2 bases, V lost 2 bases, and 3 bases had no gene match. CDR3 size: 14 residues. Written as DNA, the CDR3 is TGTGCCATCAGTGAGACAGGGGTCCCCTACGAGCAGTACTTC. Its protein product is CAISETGVPYEQYF.

The genes are TRBV5-6 and TRBJ2-3, with 7 positions matching TRBD2. The ends lost 0 bases at V and 1 base at J; junction bases unmatched: 5. The CDR3 loop spans 16 amino acids. CDR1 SGHDT and CDR2 YYEEEE come from the germline V gene. The CDR3 region is CASSLVGGSGTDTQYF. Written as DNA, the CDR3 is TGTGCCAGCAGCTTGGTGGGGGGGTCTGGCACAGATACGCAGTATTTT.

This clone was seen a few times. The chain has TRBV9 and TRBJ1-2; D is unclear. This CDR3 comprises 12 residues. V was cut by 4 bases and J by 5 bases, with 9 bases left in between. The germline gives CDR1 SGDLS, CDR2 YYNGEE. CDR3 residues: CASSPPGYGYTF. CDR3 DNA sequence: TGTGCCAGCAGCCCTCCAGGATATGGCTACACCTTC.

This clone was seen a single time. This chain links TRBV19 with TRBJ1-5; D gene uncertain. The CDR3 runs to 15 residues. Germline V lookup: CDR1 LNHDA, CDR2 SQIVND (reference sequence). V lost 7 bases and J lost 3, with 16 bases in between. In DNA form, the CDR3 reads TGTGCCAGTACCACGATCGTGGAGCTCAATCAGCCCCAGCATTTT. Its protein product is CASTTIVELNQPQHF.

The chain recombines TRBV7-6 with TRBJ2-2, with D maybe TRBD1 (7 bases). The V end lost 0 bases, the J end lost 1 base, and 12 bases lay between the germline ends. The CDR3 is 17 residues long. The germline gives CDR1 SGHVS, CDR2 FNYEAQ. CDR3 loop: CASSLAPGGRNTGELFF. CDR3 coding DNA: TGTGCCAGCAGCTTAGCCCCAGGGGGGCGGAACACCGGGGAGCTGTTTTTT.

V is TRBV2 and J is TRBJ1-1; tentative D call: TRBD1 (6 bases). The CDR3 length is 14 residues. Germline V gene data show CDR1 as SNHLY and CDR2 as FYNNEI. Trimming cost V 5 bases and J 0 bases, with 10 bases left between them. The CDR3 nucleotides are TGTGCCAGCAGTCGGACAGCAATGAACACTGAAGCTTTCTTT. Its translation: CASSRTAMNTEAFF.

The genes are TRBV27 and TRBJ2-7, with D possibly being TRBD1 (5 bases). Germline V lookup: CDR1 MNHEY, CDR2 SMNVEV (reference sequence). The length of the CDR3 is 15 residues. V was trimmed by 7 bases and J by 2 bases, leaving 18 bases between them. CDR3 bases: TGTGCCAGCACCCTAAAGAGTACAGGACCCTACGAGCAGTACTTC. Translated, it gives CASTLKSTGPYEQYF.

J is TRBJ2-7 and V is TRBV19; 10 nucleotides line up with TRBD1. The CDR3 runs 14 residues. J gave up 6 bases and V 4 bases, and 6 bases lay outside the gene matches. CDR1 LNHDA and CDR2 SQIVND come from the germline V gene (reference sequence). The CDR3 coding sequence is TGTGCCAGTAGTACCCGGGACAGGGGATCCGAGCAGTACTTC. Translating it yields CASSTRDRGSEQYF.

This clone was counted between two and nine times. V is TRBV28 and J is TRBJ1-4, with a possible D match to TRBD1 (5 bases). The CDR3 covers 15 residues. CDR1 MDHEN and CDR2 SYDVKM come from the germline V gene. Trimming left V 3 bases short and J 0 bases short, with 8 bases between. The CDR3 sequence: CASSFPGTTNEKLFF. CDR3 coding DNA: TGTGCCAGCAGTTTTCCAGGGACAACTAATGAAAAACTGTTTTTT.

V gene TRBV6-5 combines with J gene TRBJ2-1; TRBD1 might be the D (5 bases). The V and J ends lost 6 bases and 3 bases respectively, with 12 bases between them. CDR1 MNHEY and CDR2 SVGAGI come from the germline V gene. This CDR3 spans 14 amino acids. CDR3 sequence: CASSWGGSYNEQFF. The CDR3 nucleotides are TGTGCCAGCAGCTGGGGCGGTAGCTACAATGAGCAGTTCTTC.

The chain recombines TRBV27 with TRBJ2-7; 7 nucleotides agree with TRBD1. Germline CDR1 and CDR2: MNHEY and SMNVEV (reference sequence). This CDR3 has 16 amino acids. The ends lost 5 bases at V and 3 bases at J; junction bases unmatched: 13. The CDR3 protein is CASSTSYRGRGYEQYF. In DNA, the CDR3 is TGTGCCAGCAGTACCTCCTACAGGGGTCGTGGCTACGAGCAGTACTTC.

This clone has just one count. The chain uses TRBV7-2 and TRBJ2-7, with 7 bases lining up with TRBD2. The germline CDR1 and CDR2 sequences are SGHTA and FQGNSA. The CDR3 is made up of 18 amino acids. V shed 6 bases, J shed 3 bases, and the junction held 20 bases outside the gene matches. The CDR3 loop reads CASSYNRPSGVGVYEQYF. In nucleotides, the CDR3 is TGTGCCAGCAGTTATAACCGGCCAAGCGGGGTCGGGGTCTACGAGCAGTACTTC.

The rearrangement joins TRBV29-1 to TRBJ1-1; 8 bases map to TRBD1. CDR3 size: 13 residues. V dropped 7 bases and J dropped 1; count of bases not matched to a gene: 5. Germline V gene lookup returns CDR1 SQVTM and CDR2 ANQGSEA. CDR3 nucleotide sequence: TGCAGCGGGGGCAGGGGGCGGAACACTGAAGCTTTCTTT. Its protein product is CSGGRGRNTEAFF.

The V gene is TRBV29-1, the J gene TRBJ1-1; TRBD1 is a possible D gene (6 bases). V dropped 5 bases and J dropped 0 bases, with 16 bases sitting between them. CDR3 length: 15 amino acids. Germline V gene data show CDR1 as SQVTM and CDR2 as ANQGSEA. This CDR3 reads CSVSYRDFVNTEAFF. The CDR3 DNA reads as TGCAGCGTTTCATACAGGGATTTTGTGAACACTGAAGCTTTCTTT.

This clone was recorded a few times. This chain uses TRBV11-2 with TRBJ2-1; D call uncertain. In germline, CDR1 is SGHAT, CDR2 FQNNGV. CDR3 length equals 14 residues. V was cut by 0 bases and J by 2 bases, with 5 bases left in between. The CDR3 sequence is CASSLDLTYNEQFF. In DNA, the CDR3 is TGTGCCAGCAGCTTAGATCTTACCTACAATGAGCAGTTCTTC.

This chain links TRBV2 with TRBJ2-3; TRBD2 might be the D (6 bases). Germline lookup yields CDR1 SNHLY and CDR2 FYNNEI. The CDR3 loop spans 16 amino acids. V was cut by 1 base and J by 2 bases, with 13 bases left in between. CDR3 protein: CASSEGGTFLTDTQYF. Written as DNA, the CDR3 is TGTGCCAGCAGTGAAGGTGGGACTTTCCTCACAGATACGCAGTATTTT.

CDR3 coding DNA: TGTGCCAGCAGCTTAGAGAGGGCAGGAGGCCCCTACGAGCAGTACTTC. Its translation is CASSLERAGGPYEQYF. The chain has TRBV7-8 and TRBJ2-7, with a possible D match to TRBD2 (5 bases). The V end lost 1 base, the J end lost 2 bases, and 15 bases lay between the germline ends. Germline V gene data show CDR1 as SGHVS and CDR2 as FQNEAQ. CDR3 length equals 16 residues.

The chain employs TRBV11-2 and TRBJ2-1; no firm D call. Between the trimmed V and J ends, which lost 1 base and 3 bases, there was a span of 13 bases. Germline CDR1 and CDR2: SGHAT and FQNNGV. The CDR3 covers 16 residues. The CDR3 loop is CASSLVAGRIYNEQFF. CDR3 nucleotides: TGTGCCAGCAGCTTAGTCGCAGGCCGTATCTACAATGAGCAGTTCTTC.

As regards this clone: This sample includes further DNA sequences coding for the same CDR3. CDR3 DNA sequence: TGTGCCAGCAGTTACCCCGGCGGAGGCACCGATGAGCAGTTCTTC. It translates to CASSYPGGGTDEQFF. The chain combines TRBV6-2 or TRBV6-3 with TRBJ2-1, with D perhaps TRBD2 (5 bases). This CDR3 comprises 15 residues. Trimming removed 2 bases from V and 8 bases from J, with 16 bases in between. CDR1 is MNHEY and CDR2 is SVGEGT in the germline V gene.

V usage is TRBV9 and J usage is TRBJ1-1, with a weak D call TRBD1 (5 bases). The length of the CDR3 is 15 residues. CDR1 is SGDLS and CDR2 is YYNGEE in the germline V gene. The V gene lost 0 bases and the J gene lost 6 bases, with 15 bases spanning the gap. This CDR3 reads CASSVASLAGAEAFF. CDR3 DNA: TGTGCCAGCAGCGTAGCCTCCTTGGCGGGGGCTGAAGCTTTCTTT.

The chain is built from TRBV24-1 and TRBJ2-5, with 7 bases fitting TRBD1. V trimming: 6 bases; J trimming: 5 bases; junction bases outside the gene matches: 5. The CDR3 length is 13 residues. Germline CDR1 KGHDR, CDR2 SFDVKD. In DNA, the CDR3 is TGTGCCACCAGTATAGGGGGCAGGGAGACCCAGTACTTC. This translates into CATSIGGRETQYF.

This clone came up a few times. V usage is TRBV4-1 and J usage is TRBJ2-7; 10 bases align to TRBD1. The length of the CDR3 is 16 residues. V lost 1 base and J lost 4; bases outside the gene matches: 7. CDR1 and CDR2 (germline): MGHRA, YSYEKL. The CDR3 reads CASSQVAGDRGYEQYF. CDR3 bases: TGCGCCAGCAGCCAAGTGGCCGGGGACAGGGGATACGAGCAGTACTTC.

The CDR3 region has the DNA TGTGCCAGCAGCGCCAGACAGGGGAGAAACGAAGCTTTCTTT. Translation gives CASSARQGRNEAFF. The rearrangement joins TRBV9 to TRBJ1-1; 8 bases line up with TRBD1. The CDR3 is 14 residues long. Trimming removed 3 bases from V and 8 bases from J; junction bases left unmatched: 9. CDR1 SGDLS and CDR2 YYNGEE come from the germline V gene.